The 9 T cell receptor beta chains listed next were all sequenced from one sample in a study of CD8 T cells in ankylosing spondylitis. These receptors' antigens are unknown. TCRdb analysed the 5' RACE reads with MiXCR anew, one entry per CDR3 protein. This sample has hundreds of thousands of distinct CDR3 sequences, with around 11% found just once. Study-level findings and limits: Blood of patients with ankylosing spondylitis appeared to be characterized by a TCR beta motif of fewer than 10 highly homologous variants.

The sequencing input was blood, either unsorted or a sorted T cell fraction (not recorded which). These receptor sequences come from a male donor with ankylosing spondylitis.

The V call is TRBV20-1, the J call TRBJ2-3; TRBD1 or TRBD2 may be the D gene (5 bases each). The CDR3 covers 13 residues. Germline values: CDR1 DFQATT, CDR2 SNEGSKA (reference sequence). Trimming cost V 3 bases and J 0 bases, with 7 bases left between them. CDR3 in DNA: TGCAGTGCTAGTTGGGGGAGCACAGATACGCAGTATTTT. Translated: CSASWGSTDTQYF.

This chain's CDR3 is CSAPYPSGGRDEQFF. The CDR3 DNA follows: TGCAGTGCGCCATACCCTAGCGGAGGACGGGATGAGCAGTTCTTC. This chain joins TRBV20-1 and TRBJ2-1; TRBD2 agrees at 7 bases. Germline V gene data show CDR1 as DFQATT and CDR2 as SNEGSKA (reference sequence). This CDR3 spans 15 amino acids. After removal of 6 bases from V and 8 bases from J, the junction contained 16 bases not matched to a gene.

The chain links TRBV5-5 to TRBJ2-1; D uncertain. From germline, CDR1 is SGHKS and CDR2 YYEKEE (reference sequence). The CDR3 runs 12 residues. Trimming stripped 2 bases from V and 6 bases from J, with 6 bases between. The CDR3 sequence: CASSFNTNEQFF. The CDR3 bases are TGTGCCAGCAGCTTTAATACCAATGAGCAGTTCTTC.

This clonotype was seen at least ten times. This rearrangement joins TRBV20-1 to TRBJ2-3, with a possible D match to TRBD2 (6 bases). V gave up 5 bases and J gave up 2 bases, with 17 bases separating them. The CDR3 contains 15 residues. Germline-derived CDR1 and CDR2 are DFQATT and SNEGSKA (reference sequence). The CDR3 protein is CSARGLLTHTDTQYF. The CDR3, as DNA: TGCAGTGCTCGGGGACTCCTCACCCACACAGATACGCAGTATTTT.

This clonotype was detected ten times or more. The rearrangement joins TRBV20-1 to TRBJ2-1, with D possibly TRBD2 on 5 matching bases. Germline lookup yields CDR1 DFQATT and CDR2 SNEGSKA (reference sequence). V lost 6 bases to trimming and J lost 0 bases, with 15 bases between them. The CDR3 sequence is 15 residues long. CDR3 DNA sequence: TGCAGTGCACGCGGGCTCGTTAGCTCCTACAATGAGCAGTTCTTC. Translation gives CSARGLVSSYNEQFF.

Ten or more counts support this clonotype. The gene calls are TRBV5-1 and TRBJ2-6, with D maybe TRBD1 (5 bases). The ends were cut back, 4 bases at V and 0 bases at J, with 8 bases in the middle. Germline CDR1 is SGHRS and CDR2 is YFSETQ. This CDR3 has 15 amino acids. Here the CDR3 reads CASSVQGSGANVLTF. The CDR3 nucleotides are TGCGCCAGCAGCGTCCAGGGCTCTGGGGCCAACGTCCTGACTTTC. The entire variable domain, with the rest obtained from reference TRBV5-1 and TRBJ2-6, is as follows: KAGVTQTPRYLIKTRGQQVTLSCSPISGHRSVSWYQQTPGQGLQFLFEYFSETQRNKGNFPGRFSGRQFSNSRSEMNVSTLELGDSALYLCASSVQGSGANVLTFGAGSRLTVL.

This clonotype was observed many times. The chain links TRBV6-5 to TRBJ2-3; TRBD2 agrees at 7 bases. This CDR3 comprises 15 residues. Germline V gene data show CDR1 as MNHEY and CDR2 as SVGAGI. Losses at the gene ends were 0 bases for V and 5 bases for J; bases not matched to a gene: 5. CDR3 region: CASSYSWGGEDTQYF. CDR3 nucleotides: TGTGCCAGCAGTTACTCGTGGGGAGGGGAAGATACGCAGTATTTT.

The DNA for the CDR3 is TGTGCCATCAGGGGGAGCGGGGCCAACGTCCTGACTTTC. Amino acids: CAIRGSGANVLTF. The chain couples TRBV10-3 to TRBJ2-6; D may be TRBD2 (5 bases). V lost 6 bases, J lost 4 bases, and 7 bases lay in between. Germline CDR1 reads ENHRY; CDR2 reads SYGVKD. There are 13 residues in the CDR3.

This clonotype was seen ten or more times. V and J are TRBV20-1 and TRBJ2-7, with D tentatively TRBD1 (5 bases). The V gene lost 6 bases and the J gene lost 1 base, with 13 bases spanning the gap. This CDR3 comprises 13 residues. CDR1 is DFQATT, CDR2 SNEGSKA, per germline (reference sequence). CDR3 DNA sequence: TGCAGTGCAGGGGCAGAGGCGTCCTACGAGCAGTACTTC. This encodes CSAGAEASYEQYF.